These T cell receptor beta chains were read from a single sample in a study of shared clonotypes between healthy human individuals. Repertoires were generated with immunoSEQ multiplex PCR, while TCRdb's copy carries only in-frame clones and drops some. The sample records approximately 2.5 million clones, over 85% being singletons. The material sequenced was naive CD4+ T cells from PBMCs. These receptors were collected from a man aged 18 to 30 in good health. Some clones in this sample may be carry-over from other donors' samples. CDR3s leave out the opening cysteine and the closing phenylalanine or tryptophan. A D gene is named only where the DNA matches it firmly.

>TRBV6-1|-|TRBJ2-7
ASSEPRRGYYEQY
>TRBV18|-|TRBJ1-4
ASSPGWGRNEKLF
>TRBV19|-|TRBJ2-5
ASRTMGGPRETQY
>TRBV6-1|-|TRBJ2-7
ASSEQGPYEQY
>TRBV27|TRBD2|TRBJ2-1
ASRFSGSSYNEQF
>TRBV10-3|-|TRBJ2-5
AIRESGLQETQY
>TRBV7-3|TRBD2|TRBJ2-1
ASSRRLAGGPRNEQF
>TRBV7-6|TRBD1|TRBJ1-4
ASSPGTGVATNEKLF
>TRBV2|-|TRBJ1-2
ASSEAGTSPNGYT
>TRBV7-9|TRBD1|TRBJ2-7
ASSFGTGTYEQY
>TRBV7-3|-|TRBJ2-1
ASSFGPGPTYNEQF
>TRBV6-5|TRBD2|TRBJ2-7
ASSAASGLEQY
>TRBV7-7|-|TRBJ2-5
ASSSTSHQETQY
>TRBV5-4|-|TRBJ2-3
ASSRDSSTQY
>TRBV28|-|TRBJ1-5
ASSLRPRGRSQPQH
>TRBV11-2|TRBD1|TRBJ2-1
ASSPGQGAYNEQF
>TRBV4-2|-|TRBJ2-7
ASSQVSPGYAYEQY
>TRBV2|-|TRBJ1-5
ASSDETGGQPQH